This T cell receptor beta chain is from a study of blood T cell repertoires in COVID-19. CDR1 and CDR2 from the germline V gene are MNHEY and SVGAGI. The trim removed 0 bases at V and 8 bases at J, leaving 6 bases unmatched. The CDR3 totals 14 residues. TCRdb keeps only in-frame clones here, not all; method: immunoSEQ multiplex PCR. The sample holds approximately 74,000 clones, around 93% seen once. This clonotype was sampled from a woman aged 60-75 years with active COVID-19. J is TRBJ2-7 and V is TRBV6-5; 8 nucleotides align to TRBD2. Sequencing input: peripheral blood. DNA of the CDR3: TGTGCCAGCAGTTACTCGATAGCGGGAAGCAAGCAGTACTTC. Translation: CASSYSIAGSKQYF.